Presented here are 24 T cell receptor beta chains from one specimen sequenced in a study of blood T cell repertoires in COVID-19. Produced via immunoSEQ multiplex PCR; TCRdb's table is partial and in-frame only. The table records about 63,000 clones, more than 80% of them present only once. Material for sequencing was PBMCs or T cells enriched from blood (not recorded which). Receptors originate from a middle-aged woman with acute COVID-19.

The chain recombines TRBV5-4 with TRBJ1-1; TRBD1 is a possible D gene (6 bases). The CDR3 has 14 amino acids. V dropped 4 bases and J dropped 0 bases, with 10 bases sitting between them. Germline loops: CDR1 SGHNT, CDR2 YYREEE (reference sequence). The CDR3 region is CASSATGLNTEAFF. CDR3 sequence (DNA): TGTGCCAGCAGCGCGACAGGTCTGAACACTGAAGCTTTCTTT.

The chain couples TRBV12-3 or TRBV12-4 to TRBJ2-7; 7 nucleotides line up with TRBD2. This CDR3 has 13 amino acids. V was pared by 0 bases and J by 4 bases, with 0 bases of the junction left unmatched. The CDR3 bases are TGTGCCAGCAGTTTAGCGGGAGGGTACGAGCAGTACTTC. This sequence encodes CASSLAGGYEQYF.

The genes are TRBV7-3 and TRBJ2-3, with TRBD2 identical over 10 bases. The CDR3 spans 16 residues. Germline CDR1 and CDR2: SGHTA and FQGTGA. With 5 bases clipped from V and 5 bases from J, the junction kept 10 bases outside the gene matches. CDR3 protein: CASSKSGRALIDTQYF. The CDR3 nucleotides are TGTGCCAGCAGCAAGAGCGGGAGGGCCTTGATAGATACGCAGTATTTT.

This clone was seen once. The gene calls are TRBV19 and TRBJ1-4; 10 bases are shared with TRBD1. Germline values: CDR1 LNHDA, CDR2 SQIVND (reference sequence). CDR3 length: 17 amino acids. J lost 4 bases, V lost 6 bases, and 11 bases had no gene match. The CDR3 DNA is TGTGCCAGTAGCGCGACAGGGGGCATTATCAATAATGAAAAACTGTTTTTT. This codes for CASSATGGIINNEKLFF.

This chain links TRBV14 with TRBJ1-4; unclear D gene. Trimming left V 1 base short and J 7 bases short, with 16 bases between. CDR3 length equals 16 residues. Per germline, CDR1 SGHDN and CDR2 FVKESK. For the CDR3, the DNA is TGTGCCAGCAGCCAAGGGACGGGCGGAGGAAGTGAAAAACTGTTTTTT. This translates into CASSQGTGGGSEKLFF.

The chain joins TRBV28 to TRBJ1-5; possible D gene TRBD1, 5 bases. Trimming removed 4 bases from V and 6 bases from J, with 10 bases in between. Germline assignment: CDR1 MDHEN and CDR2 SYDVKM. CDR3 length: 13 residues. The DNA of the CDR3 is TGTGCCAGCAGTTCTCTGGGGCGTCAGCCCCAGCATTTT. Residues: CASSSLGRQPQHF.

The chain has TRBV2 and TRBJ1-3; D uncertain. CDR1 SNHLY and CDR2 FYNNEI come from the germline V gene. Trimming took off 8 bases at V and 0 bases at J, with 8 bases between the two ends. The CDR3 consists of 13 residues. CDR3 coding DNA: TGTGCCAGCCTCTACCTCTCTGGAAACACCATATATTTT. It yields the protein CASLYLSGNTIYF.

This chain uses TRBV3-1 (or the pseudogene TRBV3-2) with TRBJ2-3; 10 nucleotides align to TRBD2. Germline V gene sequence: CDR1 LGHDT, CDR2 YNNKEL (reference sequence). V dropped 3 bases and J dropped 4; count of bases not matched to a gene: 7. The CDR3 loop spans 16 amino acids. Written as DNA, the CDR3 is TGTGCCAGCAGCCACCTACTAGCGGGAACTGCAGATACGCAGTATTTT. Translating gives CASSHLLAGTADTQYF.

The V gene is TRBV5-4, the J gene TRBJ2-3; D is possibly TRBD1 (6 bases). This CDR3 comprises 13 residues. Germline CDR1 and CDR2: SGHNT and YYREEE (reference sequence). The ends were cut back, 0 bases at V and 4 bases at J, with 6 bases in the middle. The CDR3, as DNA: TGTGCCAGCAGCTTGGCAGGGGCAGATACGCAGTATTTT. It codes for CASSLAGADTQYF.

The genes are TRBV19 and TRBJ2-4, with 13 bases identical to TRBD2. CDR1 and CDR2 (germline): LNHDA, SQIVND (reference sequence). The V and J ends lost 3 bases and 7 bases, in that order; junction bases with no gene match: 12. The CDR3 covers 18 residues. Here the CDR3 reads CASSMYRTSGRGRNIQYF. CDR3 bases: TGTGCCAGTAGTATGTACAGGACTAGCGGGAGAGGGCGCAACATTCAGTACTTC.

The V call is TRBV6-1, the J call TRBJ1-3; TRBD1 agrees at 8 bases. Unmatched junction bases numbered 5, after V lost 4 bases and J lost 0 bases. The germline V gene encodes CDR1 MNHNS and CDR2 SASEGT. The CDR3 runs to 16 residues. CDR3 coding DNA: TGTGCCAGCAGTGTGCGGGACAGGATCTCTGGAAACACCATATATTTT. It encodes CASSVRDRISGNTIYF.

The chain combines TRBV5-1 with TRBJ1-1; 8 bases line up with TRBD1. This CDR3 spans 16 amino acids. Germline V CDR1 and CDR2: SGHRS, YFSETQ. The J segment lost 6 bases and the V segment lost 5 bases, leaving 15 bases of the junction unmatched. The CDR3 is CASRMGQATRGAEAFF. For the CDR3, the DNA is TGCGCCAGCAGGATGGGACAGGCGACCAGGGGGGCTGAAGCTTTCTTT.

This chain links TRBV27 with TRBJ2-1; D is possibly TRBD2 (6 bases). CDR1 and CDR2 from the germline V gene are MNHEY and SMNVEV (reference sequence). The CDR3 length is 14 residues. V lost 5 bases, J lost 2 bases, and 10 bases lay in between. The DNA of the CDR3 is TGTGCCAGCAGTCCCGGACTACCCTACAATGAGCAGTTCTTC. This sequence encodes CASSPGLPYNEQFF.

This clone was seen a single time. The chain links TRBV3-1 (or the pseudogene TRBV3-2) to TRBJ2-5; the match to TRBD1 covers 7 bases. With V trimmed by 0 bases and J by 5 bases, 6 bases remained unmatched. The germline gives CDR1 LGHDT, CDR2 YNNKEL (reference sequence). The CDR3 covers 15 residues. CDR3 nucleotide sequence: TGTGCCAGCAGCCAAGATCGAGGGGGCGGTGAGACCCAGTACTTC. The encoded protein is CASSQDRGGGETQYF.

A single count supports this clone. This rearrangement joins TRBV7-2 to TRBJ2-7; D ambiguous. V lost 4 bases, J lost 3 bases, and 4 bases lay in between. Germline lookup yields CDR1 SGHTA and CDR2 FQGNSA. This CDR3 comprises 11 residues. CDR3 DNA: TGTGCCAGCAGCTCCTACTACGAGCAGTACTTC. Its protein is CASSSYYEQYF.

The chain carries TRBV27 and TRBJ1-5; D remains ambiguous. Germline CDR1 reads MNHEY; CDR2 reads SMNVEV (reference sequence). V shed 9 bases and J shed 4 bases, with 19 bases lying between them. The CDR3 runs 15 residues. The CDR3 nucleotides read TGTGCCAGTCCAAGGATCCCGCAGGAAAATCAGCCCCAGCATTTT. It yields the protein CASPRIPQENQPQHF.

The V call is TRBV5-1, the J call TRBJ1-1, with a possible D match to TRBD1 (6 bases). CDR1 and CDR2 (germline): SGHRS, YFSETQ. CDR3 size: 13 residues. V dropped 3 bases and J dropped 1 base, with 7 bases sitting between them. The CDR3 protein is CASSWDTNTEAFF. Written as DNA, the CDR3 is TGCGCCAGCAGCTGGGACACGAACACTGAAGCTTTCTTT.

The gene calls are TRBV5-5 and TRBJ2-3, with D perhaps TRBD1 (5 bases). CDR3 length: 14 amino acids. Germline CDR1 and CDR2: SGHKS and YYEKEE (reference sequence). V dropped 2 bases and J dropped 2 bases, with 9 bases sitting between them. The CDR3: CASSFDRNTDTQYF. In DNA, the CDR3 is TGTGCCAGCAGCTTCGACAGAAACACAGATACGCAGTATTTT.

The CDR3 DNA reads as TGTGCCAGCAGTTCTCCGTTAACAGGAAACTATGGCTACACCTTC. This gives the protein CASSSPLTGNYGYTF. The chain has TRBV28 and TRBJ1-2; possibly TRBD1 for D (5 bases). This CDR3 spans 15 amino acids. CDR1 is MDHEN, CDR2 SYDVKM, per germline. The V end was cut by 4 bases, the J end by 2 bases, with 14 bases between.

This clone has just a few counts. V is TRBV27 and J is TRBJ1-5, with a weak D call TRBD1 (6 bases). Germline V gene lookup returns CDR1 MNHEY and CDR2 SMNVEV (reference sequence). Between the trimmed V and J ends, which lost 5 bases and 7 bases, there was a span of 12 bases. The CDR3 runs to 13 residues. The CDR3 spells CASSRYREQPQHF. The DNA for the CDR3 is TGTGCCAGCAGTCGGTACAGGGAACAGCCCCAGCATTTT.

This chain links TRBV5-1 with TRBJ2-5; 9 bases are a match to TRBD1. CDR3 size: 17 residues. The trim removed 0 bases at V and 5 bases at J, leaving 11 bases unmatched. Per the germline V gene, CDR1 is SGHRS and CDR2 is YFSETQ. CDR3 sequence reads: CASSLGLGGQGSETQYF. DNA for the CDR3: TGCGCCAGCAGCTTGGGGCTGGGGGGACAGGGCTCCGAGACCCAGTACTTC.

The J gene is TRBJ1-2, the V gene TRBV19; 11 bases align to TRBD1. Looked up from germline, CDR1 is LNHDA and CDR2 is SQIVND (reference sequence). The CDR3 spans 15 residues. V lost 6 bases and J lost 6; bases outside the gene matches: 9. CDR3 in amino acids: CASRPGTGGLNGYTF. CDR3 sequence (DNA): TGTGCCAGTAGGCCGGGGACAGGGGGTCTGAATGGCTACACCTTC.

The chain links TRBV28 to TRBJ2-1; 14 bases are a match to TRBD2. There are 19 residues in the CDR3. V trimming: 0 bases; J trimming: 7 bases; junction bases outside the gene matches: 11. Germline CDR1 and CDR2: MDHEN and SYDVKM. CDR3 sequence (DNA): TGTGCCAGCAGTTTATGGTCACTCATGGGACTAGCGGGAGTTAATGAGCAGTTCTTC. As protein: CASSLWSLMGLAGVNEQFF.

The chain links TRBV18 to TRBJ2-6; D is uncertain. The germline V gene has CDR1 KGHSH and CDR2 LQKENI. The CDR3 is 16 amino acids. Trimming took off 3 bases at V and 0 bases at J, with 9 bases between the two ends. The CDR3 DNA follows: TGTGCCAGCTCACCGAACCAACACTCTGGGGCCAACGTCCTGACTTTC. Protein sequence: CASSPNQHSGANVLTF.